This T cell receptor (beta chain) derives from a study of breast tumors, draining lymph nodes, adjacent tissues. This clonotype has a count of ten or more. TCRdb used MiXCR to reprocess the multiplex PCR reads, holding one entry per CDR3 protein. The sample holds fewer than 140,000 distinct CDR3 sequences, about 31% seen once. Samples came from axillary lymph nodes draining the breast cancer. The length of the CDR3 is 14 residues. Per germline, CDR1 SGHKS and CDR2 YYEKEE (reference sequence). After removal of 4 bases from V and 3 bases from J, the junction contained 3 bases not matched to a gene. The V and J genes are TRBV5-5 and TRBJ2-1; the match to TRBD2 covers 8 bases. The TCR sequence derives from a female donor with breast cancer. Some clones in this sample may be carry-over from other donors' samples. Sequencing was performed on axillary lymph node tissue. CDR3: CASSTSGIYNEQFF. The CDR3 DNA reads TGTGCCAGCAGCACTAGCGGAATCTACAATGAGCAGTTCTTC.